This entry features one T cell receptor (beta chain) sequence. CDR1 SGHRS and CDR2 YFSETQ come from the germline V gene. The CDR3 runs 14 residues. V was pared by 1 base and J by 4 bases, with 3 bases of the junction left unmatched. The data were taken from a study of cytotoxic CD8 clonotypes in ibrutinib-treated CLL. About the study: Researchers reported ten to eleven relapsed/refractory and about 15 treatment-naive patients, 17 to 18 of them IGHV unmutated.

Measured with immunoSEQ multiplex PCR; TCRdb has only the in-frame clones, and not every one. The sample consists of more than 50,000 clones, 45% to 60% of them appearing once. The chain employs TRBV5-1 and TRBJ2-7; TRBD1 aligns across 9 bases. Sequencing used PBMCs, obtained after 12 months of ibrutinib treatment. The sequence came from a human donor with chronic lymphocytic leukemia. This chain's CDR3 is CASSLMGQGYEQYF. The CDR3 DNA reads as TGCGCCAGCAGCTTGATGGGACAGGGATACGAGCAGTACTTC.